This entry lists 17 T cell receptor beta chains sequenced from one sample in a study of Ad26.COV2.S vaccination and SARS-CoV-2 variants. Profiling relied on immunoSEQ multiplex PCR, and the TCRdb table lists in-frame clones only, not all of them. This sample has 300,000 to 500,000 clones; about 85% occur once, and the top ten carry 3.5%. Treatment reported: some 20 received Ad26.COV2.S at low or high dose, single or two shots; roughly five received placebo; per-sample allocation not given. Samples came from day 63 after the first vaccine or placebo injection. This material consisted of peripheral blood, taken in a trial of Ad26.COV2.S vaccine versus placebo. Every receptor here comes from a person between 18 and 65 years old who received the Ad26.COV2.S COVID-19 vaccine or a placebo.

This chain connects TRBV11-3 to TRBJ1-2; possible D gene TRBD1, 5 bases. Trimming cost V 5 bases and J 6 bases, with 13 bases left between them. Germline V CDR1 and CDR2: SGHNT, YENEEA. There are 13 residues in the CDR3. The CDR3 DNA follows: TGTGCCAGCAGCCGCGGGGACGGGGATGGCTACACCTTC. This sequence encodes CASSRGDGDGYTF.

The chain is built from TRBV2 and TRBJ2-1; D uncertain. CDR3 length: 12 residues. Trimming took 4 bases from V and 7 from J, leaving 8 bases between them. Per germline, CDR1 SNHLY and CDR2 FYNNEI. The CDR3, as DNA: TGTGCCAGCAGTGCTCCCGAGAATGAGCAGTTCTTC. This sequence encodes CASSAPENEQFF.

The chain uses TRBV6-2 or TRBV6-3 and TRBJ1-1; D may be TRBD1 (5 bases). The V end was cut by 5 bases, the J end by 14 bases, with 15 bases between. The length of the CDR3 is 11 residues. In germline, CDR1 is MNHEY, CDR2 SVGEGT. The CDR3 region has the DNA TGTGCCAGCAGTAGATCCGGGACCGCCTTCTTT. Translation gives CASSRSGTAFF.

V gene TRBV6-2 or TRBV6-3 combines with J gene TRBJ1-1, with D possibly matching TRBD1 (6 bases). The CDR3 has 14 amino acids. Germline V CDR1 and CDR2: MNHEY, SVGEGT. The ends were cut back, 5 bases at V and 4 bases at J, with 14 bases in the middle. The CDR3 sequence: CASSQLRTVTEAFF. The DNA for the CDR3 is TGTGCCAGCAGTCAGCTTCGGACAGTCACTGAAGCTTTCTTT.

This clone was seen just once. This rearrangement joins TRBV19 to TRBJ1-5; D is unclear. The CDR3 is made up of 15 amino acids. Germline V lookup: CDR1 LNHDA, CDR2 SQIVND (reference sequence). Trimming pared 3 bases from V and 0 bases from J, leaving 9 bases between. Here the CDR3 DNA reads TGTGCCAGTAGTATCGAGAGGGTTAGCAATCAGCCCCAGCATTTT. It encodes CASSIERVSNQPQHF.

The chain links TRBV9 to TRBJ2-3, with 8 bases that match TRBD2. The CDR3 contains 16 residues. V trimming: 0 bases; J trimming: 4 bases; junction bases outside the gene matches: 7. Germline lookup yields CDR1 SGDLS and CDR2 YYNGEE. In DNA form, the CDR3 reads TGTGCCAGCAGCGTAGCCTCGGGGGGGCGGGCAGATACGCAGTATTTT. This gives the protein CASSVASGGRADTQYF.

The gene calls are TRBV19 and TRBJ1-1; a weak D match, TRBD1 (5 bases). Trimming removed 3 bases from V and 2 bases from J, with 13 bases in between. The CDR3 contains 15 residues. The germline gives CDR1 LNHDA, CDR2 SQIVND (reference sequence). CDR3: CASSIADSLNTEAFF. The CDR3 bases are TGTGCCAGTAGTATCGCTGACAGCTTAAACACTGAAGCTTTCTTT.

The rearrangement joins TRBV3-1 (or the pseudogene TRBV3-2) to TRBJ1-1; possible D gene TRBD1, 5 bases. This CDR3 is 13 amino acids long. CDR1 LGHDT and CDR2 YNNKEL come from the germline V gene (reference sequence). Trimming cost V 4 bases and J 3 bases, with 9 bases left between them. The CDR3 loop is CASSPPGDTEAFF. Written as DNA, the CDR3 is TGTGCCAGCAGCCCACCGGGGGACACTGAAGCTTTCTTT.

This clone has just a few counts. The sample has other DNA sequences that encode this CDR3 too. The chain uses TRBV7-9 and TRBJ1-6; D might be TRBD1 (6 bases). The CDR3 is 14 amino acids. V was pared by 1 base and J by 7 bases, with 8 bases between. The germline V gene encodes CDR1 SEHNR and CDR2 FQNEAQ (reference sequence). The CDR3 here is CASSLEGENSPLHF. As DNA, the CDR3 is TGTGCCAGCAGCTTAGAGGGGGAGAATTCACCCCTCCACTTT.

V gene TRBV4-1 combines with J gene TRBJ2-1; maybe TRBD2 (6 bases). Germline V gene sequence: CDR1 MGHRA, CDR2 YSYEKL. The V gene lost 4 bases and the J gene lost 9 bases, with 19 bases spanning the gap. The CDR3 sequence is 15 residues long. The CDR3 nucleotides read TGCGCCAGCAGCCCATACGTGACCCGGGACTTTGAGCAGTTCTTC. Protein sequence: CASSPYVTRDFEQFF.

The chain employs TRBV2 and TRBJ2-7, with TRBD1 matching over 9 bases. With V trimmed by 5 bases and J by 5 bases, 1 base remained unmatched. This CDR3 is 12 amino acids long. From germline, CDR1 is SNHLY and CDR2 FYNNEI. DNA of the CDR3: TGTGCCAGCAGTTGGGACAGGGACGAGCAGTACTTC. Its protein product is CASSWDRDEQYF.

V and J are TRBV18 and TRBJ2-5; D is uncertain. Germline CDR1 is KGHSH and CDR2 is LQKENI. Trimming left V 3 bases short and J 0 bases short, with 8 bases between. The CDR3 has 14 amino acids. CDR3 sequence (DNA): TGTGCCAGCTCACCCGGTAGGAACCAAGAGACCCAGTACTTC. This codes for CASSPGRNQETQYF.

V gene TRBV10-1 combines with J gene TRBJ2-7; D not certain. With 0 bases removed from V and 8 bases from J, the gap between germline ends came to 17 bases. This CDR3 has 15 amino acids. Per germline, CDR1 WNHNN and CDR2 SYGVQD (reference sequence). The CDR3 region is CASSESYLGTTQQYF. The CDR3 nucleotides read TGCGCCAGCAGTGAGTCGTATCTCGGCACGACGCAGCAGTACTTC.

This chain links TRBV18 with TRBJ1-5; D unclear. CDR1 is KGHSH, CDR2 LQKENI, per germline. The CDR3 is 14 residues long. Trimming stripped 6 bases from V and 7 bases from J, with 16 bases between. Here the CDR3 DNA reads TGTGCCAGCTCTCCTTCGTGGGGTAGACAGCCCCAGCATTTT. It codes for CASSPSWGRQPQHF.

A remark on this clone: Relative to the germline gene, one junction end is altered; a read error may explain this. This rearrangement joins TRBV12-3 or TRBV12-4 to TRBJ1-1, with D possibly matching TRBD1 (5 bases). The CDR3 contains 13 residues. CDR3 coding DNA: TGTGCCAGCAGTTTAACCGAAACCCCGGGACGGAGCTTT. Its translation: CASSLTETPGRSF.

The CDR3 coding sequence is TGTGCCAGCAGCCGGACAGGCCTTGTGGGTGAAGCTTTCTTT. Translating gives CASSRTGLVGEAFF. The V gene is TRBV27, the J gene TRBJ1-1; 7 positions agree with TRBD1. Germline V CDR1 and CDR2: MNHEY, SMNVEV (reference sequence). The CDR3 has 14 amino acids. The ends lost 6 bases at V and 7 bases at J; junction bases unmatched: 11.

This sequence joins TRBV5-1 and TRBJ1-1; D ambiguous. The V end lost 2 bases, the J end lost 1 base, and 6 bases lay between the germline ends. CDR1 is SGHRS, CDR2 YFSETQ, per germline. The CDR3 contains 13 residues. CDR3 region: CASSFLKNTEAFF. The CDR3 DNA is TGCGCCAGCAGCTTCTTGAAGAACACTGAAGCTTTCTTT.